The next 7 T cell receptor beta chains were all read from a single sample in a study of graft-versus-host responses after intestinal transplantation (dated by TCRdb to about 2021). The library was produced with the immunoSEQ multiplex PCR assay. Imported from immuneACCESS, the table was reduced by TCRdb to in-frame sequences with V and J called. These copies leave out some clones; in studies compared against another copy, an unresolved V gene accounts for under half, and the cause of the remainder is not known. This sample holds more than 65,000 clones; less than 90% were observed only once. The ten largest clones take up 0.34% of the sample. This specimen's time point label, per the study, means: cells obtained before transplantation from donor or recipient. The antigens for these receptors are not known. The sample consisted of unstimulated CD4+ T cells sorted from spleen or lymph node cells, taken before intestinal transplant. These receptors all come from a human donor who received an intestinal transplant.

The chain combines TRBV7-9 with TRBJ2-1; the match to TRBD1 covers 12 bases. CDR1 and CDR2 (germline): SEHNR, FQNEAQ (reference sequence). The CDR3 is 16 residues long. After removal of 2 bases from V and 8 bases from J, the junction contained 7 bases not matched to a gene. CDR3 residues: CASSLWGQGALYEQFF. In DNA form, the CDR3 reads TGTGCCAGCAGCTTATGGGGACAGGGGGCTCTGTATGAGCAGTTCTTC.

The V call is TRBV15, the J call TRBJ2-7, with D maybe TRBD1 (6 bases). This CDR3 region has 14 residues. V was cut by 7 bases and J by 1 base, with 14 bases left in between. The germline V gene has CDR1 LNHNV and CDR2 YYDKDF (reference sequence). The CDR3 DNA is TGTGCCACCACCTCAGGGGCTAGTTCCTACGAGCAGTACTTC. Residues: CATTSGASSYEQYF.

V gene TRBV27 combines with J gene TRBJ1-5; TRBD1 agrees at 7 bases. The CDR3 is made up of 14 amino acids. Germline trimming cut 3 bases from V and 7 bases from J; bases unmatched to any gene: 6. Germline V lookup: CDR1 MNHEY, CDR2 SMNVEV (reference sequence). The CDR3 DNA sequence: TGTGCCAGCAGTTTTCAGGGGGGCGGGCAGCCCCAGCATTTT. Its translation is CASSFQGGGQPQHF.

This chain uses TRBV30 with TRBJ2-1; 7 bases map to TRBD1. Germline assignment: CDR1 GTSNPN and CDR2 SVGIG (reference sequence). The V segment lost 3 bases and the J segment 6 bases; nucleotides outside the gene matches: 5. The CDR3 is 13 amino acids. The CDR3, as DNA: TGTGCCTGGAGGCAGACAGGGTCCAATGAGCAGTTCTTC. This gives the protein CAWRQTGSNEQFF.

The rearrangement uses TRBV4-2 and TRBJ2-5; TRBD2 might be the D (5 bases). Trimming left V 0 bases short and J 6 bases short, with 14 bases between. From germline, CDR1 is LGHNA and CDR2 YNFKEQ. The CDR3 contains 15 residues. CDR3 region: CASSQDNSGLQTQYF. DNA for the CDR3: TGTGCCAGCAGCCAAGATAACTCGGGATTGCAGACCCAGTACTTC.

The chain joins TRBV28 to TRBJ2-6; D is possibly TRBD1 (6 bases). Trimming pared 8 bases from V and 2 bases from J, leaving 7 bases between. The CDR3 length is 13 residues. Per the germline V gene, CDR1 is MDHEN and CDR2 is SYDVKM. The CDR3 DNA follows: TGTGCCAGCTCAGGGGCTGGGGCCAACGTCCTGACTTTC. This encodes CASSGAGANVLTF.

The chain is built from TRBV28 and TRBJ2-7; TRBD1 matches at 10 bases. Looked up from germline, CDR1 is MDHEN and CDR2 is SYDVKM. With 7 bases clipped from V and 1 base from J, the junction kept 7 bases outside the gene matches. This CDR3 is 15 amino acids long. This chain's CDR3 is CASTGRDRGSYEQYF. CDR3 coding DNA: TGTGCCAGCACCGGCCGGGACAGGGGATCCTACGAGCAGTACTTC.